These T cell receptor beta chains were read from a single sample in a study of T cell repertoires in cytomegalovirus infection. No antigens are known for them. Using its own MiXCR run on the reads, TCRdb lists one record per CDR3 protein. Of hundreds of thousands of distinct CDR3 sequences listed, around 29% are singletons. Material: cultured CD8+ T cells from PBMCs, obtained from culture after CMV antigen stimulation. These receptor sequences come from a human donor in good health (CMV status not recorded). Some clones in this sample may be carry-over from other donors' samples. CDR3s include the opening cysteine and the closing phenylalanine or tryptophan. D genes are given only for firm matches. Clone size is stated in some rows and not others, as once, few, many or a class when expanded.

j_call v_call clone_size d_call cdr3_length cdr3_nt cdr3_aa
TRBJ2-2 TRBV3-1 - - 20 TGTGCCAGCAGCCAAGTAAGGAGGGTGAAGACTAACGCGAACACCGGGGAGCTGTTTTTT CASSQVRRVKTNANTGELFF
TRBJ2-2 TRBV6-2/TRBV6-3 - TRBD1 14 TGTGCCAGCAGTTCAGGGGGTCGTGCCGAGGAGCTGTTTTTT CASSSGGRAEELFF
TRBJ2-1 TRBV3-1 - - 16 TGTGCCAGCAGCCAAGAGGACGGAGGCTCCTACAATGAGCAGTTCTTC CASSQEDGGSYNEQFF
TRBJ2-1 TRBV11-3 - - 13 TGTGCCAGCAGCTTAGGTAGAACAGGTGAGCAGTTCTTC CASSLGRTGEQFF
TRBJ1-1 TRBV7-6 many - 18 TGTGCCAGCAGCTTCCAGACCCCCTACGACGGAATGAACACTGAAGCTTTCTTT CASSFQTPYDGMNTEAFF
TRBJ2-7 TRBV7-9 - TRBD1 16 TGTGCCAGCAGCCGACAGGGACAGGGGCCCTCCTACGAGCAGTACTTC CASSRQGQGPSYEQYF
TRBJ1-2 TRBV27 - - 11 TGTGCCAGCAGTGGACAGTATGGCTACACCTTC CASSGQYGYTF
TRBJ2-1 TRBV28 - - 18 TGTGCCAGCAGTTTAAGTGCTGGGAAGGAGCCCGCGGGCAATGAGCAGTTCTTC CASSLSAGKEPAGNEQFF
TRBJ1-4 TRBV6-2/TRBV6-3 - - 15 TGTGCCAGCAGTGGAGCAAGGGAAGATAATGAAAAACTGTTTTTT CASSGAREDNEKLFF
TRBJ2-2 TRBV19 few - 17 TGTGCCAGTAGTAAAACAGGGCGCCCTTCGGGCACCGGGGAGCTGTTTTTT CASSKTGRPSGTGELFF
TRBJ2-7 TRBV7-2 many - 15 TGTGCCAGCAGCCGCGACCCCGGAGGAACCTACGAGCAGTACTTC CASSRDPGGTYEQYF
TRBJ2-2 TRBV6-5 - TRBD1 15 TGTGCCAGCAGCGGGAGGACAGGGGGCACCGGGGAGCTGTTTTTT CASSGRTGGTGELFF
TRBJ2-1 TRBV7-2 many TRBD1 14 TGTGCCAGCAGCTTGGGACAGGGGGTGAATGAGCAGTTCTTC CASSLGQGVNEQFF
TRBJ2-2 TRBV28 many TRBD2 15 TGTGCCAGCAGTCCCGGGACTAGCTGGACCGGGGAGCTGTTTTTT CASSPGTSWTGELFF
TRBJ1-4 TRBV6-6 few TRBD1 14 TGTGCCAGCAGGGGGACAGGGTTTCAGGAAAAACTGTTTTTT CASRGTGFQEKLFF
TRBJ2-7 TRBV12-3/TRBV12-4 - TRBD1 13 TGTGCCAGCAGGGGGGGACAGGCCTACGAGCAGTACTTC CASRGGQAYEQYF
TRBJ2-2 TRBV20-1 - - 10 TGCAGTGCTAGAAGCGGGGAGCTGTTTTTT CSARSGELFF
TRBJ1-1 TRBV28 - - 14 TGTGCCAGCAGTCTCCTATCCCCGCCCACTGAAGCTTTCTTT CASSLLSPPTEAFF
TRBJ1-1 TRBV6-2/TRBV6-3 - TRBD1 16 TGTGCCAGCAGTTACCCAGAGGAGGGGGCGACCACTGAAGCTTTCTTT CASSYPEEGATTEAFF
TRBJ1-2 TRBV12-3/TRBV12-4 many - 12 TGTGCCAGCAGTTTAAGGGGGAGCGGCTACACCTTC CASSLRGSGYTF
TRBJ1-2 TRBV9 - TRBD1 16 TGTGCCAGCAGCCCCTTTTTGACAGGGGCTAACTATGGCTACACCTTC CASSPFLTGANYGYTF
TRBJ2-5 TRBV4-1 few - 14 TGCGCCAGCAGCCAAGGGGGCGGAAAAGAGACCCAGTACTTC CASSQGGGKETQYF
TRBJ2-6 TRBV27 few - 18 TGTGCCAGCAGTTTATTGGGGACGCATACCTCTGGGGCCAACGTCCTGACTTTC CASSLLGTHTSGANVLTF
TRBJ2-7 TRBV6-1 - - 16 TGTGCCAGCAGTGAAGAGGGGGGGGGCCCTTACTACGAGCAGTACTTC CASSEEGGGPYYEQYF
TRBJ2-3 TRBV7-7 many - 13 TGTGCCGTAACGGACAGGCCGGGGGGGACGCAGTATTTT CAVTDRPGGTQYF
TRBJ2-1 TRBV7-6 many TRBD2 16 TGTGCCAGCAGCTTAAAAGGACTAGCGGAGTTCAATGAGCAGTTCTTC CASSLKGLAEFNEQFF
TRBJ2-4 TRBV7-2 many - 16 TGTGCCAGCAGCTTAGCGTCGGGGCTAGCCAAAAACATTCAGTACTTC CASSLASGLAKNIQYF
TRBJ1-4 TRBV5-6 - - 12 TGTGCCAGCAGCTTGGGGGAGCGAAAACTGTTTTTT CASSLGERKLFF
TRBJ1-2 TRBV6-5 - TRBD1 13 TGTGCCAGCAGTTACCGGACAGGGGCCGGCTACACCTTC CASSYRTGAGYTF
TRBJ2-3 TRBV6-1 - - 12 TGTGCCACTGAGGACTATCCAGATACGCAGTATTTT CATEDYPDTQYF
TRBJ2-1 TRBV4-1 - - 16 TGCGCCAGCAGCCAAGTGGGACCTCACTCCTACAATGAGCAGTTCTTC CASSQVGPHSYNEQFF
TRBJ2-3 TRBV7-8 many - 15 TGTGCCAGCAGCACAGGATTTACTAGCACAGATACGCAGTATTTT CASSTGFTSTDTQYF
TRBJ2-6 TRBV19 few - 17 TGTGCCAGTAGTCCCACAGGGTATTGGCGCGGGGCCAACGTCCTGACTTTC CASSPTGYWRGANVLTF
TRBJ2-4 TRBV7-9 - - 13 TGTGCCAGCAGCTTAGAGGCAGGGGACATTCAGTACTTC CASSLEAGDIQYF
TRBJ1-3 TRBV19 - - 15 TGTGCCAGTAGTACCTCGGCGGGGTCTGGAAACACCATATATTTT CASSTSAGSGNTIYF
TRBJ2-1 TRBV7-2 many - 12 TGTGCCAGCAGCTCAATCAAGAGTCCGGAGTTCTTC CASSSIKSPEFF
TRBJ2-3 TRBV10-2 few - 14 TGCGCCAGCAGTGTCGGGGGGCCCGCAGATACGCAGTATTTT CASSVGGPADTQYF
TRBJ2-7 TRBV19 - TRBD1 13 TGTGCCAGTAGTATGGGACAGGGCTACGAGCAGTACTTC CASSMGQGYEQYF
TRBJ2-3 TRBV7-8 few TRBD2 15 TGTGCCAGCAGCATACTAGCGGGGGTTACAGATACGCAGTATTTT CASSILAGVTDTQYF
TRBJ2-1 TRBV12-3/TRBV12-4 - - 16 TGTGCCAGCAGTTTACACCCAGGGGATAGCTACAATGAGCAGTTCTTC CASSLHPGDSYNEQFF
TRBJ2-2 TRBV12-3/TRBV12-4 - - 16 TGTGCCAGCAGTTTGCCAGGGGGGTCGAACACCGGGGAGCTGTTTTTT CASSLPGGSNTGELFF
TRBJ2-1 TRBV4-3 - TRBD2 15 TGCGCCAGCAGCCAAGCTAGCGGGGGGCCCCATGAGCAGTTCTTC CASSQASGGPHEQFF
TRBJ2-4 TRBV18 - TRBD1 18 TGTGCCAGCTCACCTTCGGGTCCCCTTAAGGGACAGAAAAACATTCAGTACTTC CASSPSGPLKGQKNIQYF
TRBJ2-4 TRBV15 - - 19 TGTGCCACCAGCAGAGATGATCCAGCCACAATACTAGCCAAAAACATTCAGTACTTC CATSRDDPATILAKNIQYF
TRBJ1-2 TRBV10-3 once - 13 TGTGCCATCAGTGTAGAAACCAACTATGGCTACACCTTC CAISVETNYGYTF
TRBJ1-1 TRBV5-8 - - 17 TGTGCCAGCAGCTTCGGCAGGGGTGGTGTTATGAACACTGAAGCTTTCTTT CASSFGRGGVMNTEAFF
TRBJ2-2 TRBV11-3 - - 14 TGTGCCAGCAGCTTACGCCGAAACACCGGGGAGCTGTTTTTT CASSLRRNTGELFF
TRBJ1-2 TRBV7-8 few - 15 TGTGCCAGCAGCTTAGCCTCGGGACCCCTCTATGGCTACACCTTC CASSLASGPLYGYTF
TRBJ2-7 TRBV5-6 - - 15 TGTGCCAGCAGCTTGGCTCGGGGGTCCTTCTACGAGCAGTACTTC CASSLARGSFYEQYF